Listed below are T cell receptor beta chains from one sample, sequenced in a study of T cells after yellow fever vaccination. TCRdb re-analysed the 5' RACE reads in MiXCR, keeping a single row per CDR3 protein. The sample lists 300,000 to 350,000 distinct CDR3 sequences, approximately 4% occurring once. The sequencing used PBMCs, collected 15 days after the yellow fever booster vaccination. These receptors were taken from a man aged 18 to 30 who received the YFV17D yellow fever vaccine. Each CDR3 is given with its conserved first and last residue. A D gene is named only where the DNA matches it firmly. Rows may omit the clone size; those that give it use once, few, many or a size class.

j_call clone_size d_call cdr3_length v_call cdr3_nt cdr3_aa
TRBJ2-6 NA NA 16 TRBV4-1 TGCGCCAGCAGCCAATGGGCCGCCCCCGAGGCCAACGTCCTGACTTTC CASSQWAAPEANVLTF
TRBJ2-1 NA NA 14 TRBV20-1 TGCAGTGCTAGATTATGGGATCTGAACAATGAGCAGTTCTTC CSARLWDLNNEQFF
TRBJ1-5 many NA 12 TRBV29-1 TGCAGCGTTGCCGGGGAAGGTCAGCCCCAGCATTTT CSVAGEGQPQHF
TRBJ1-1 many NA 14 TRBV2 TGTGCCAGCAGGGTTGGGACGGGGGGAACTGAAGCTTTCTTT CASRVGTGGTEAFF
TRBJ2-1 many NA 14 TRBV7-2 TGTGCCAGCAGCTTAAACTCCCCTTGGGATGAGCAGTTCTTC CASSLNSPWDEQFF
TRBJ2-4 many NA 18 TRBV5-1 TGCGCCAGCAGCTTGACCCCGGCGGACACGGGATCCAAAAACATTCAGTACTTC CASSLTPADTGSKNIQYF
TRBJ1-4 many NA 14 TRBV6-5 TGTGCCAGCAGTTACTCGGGGGCGGAAGAAAAACTGTTTTTT CASSYSGAEEKLFF
TRBJ2-1 many TRBD2 14 TRBV7-2 TGTGCCAGCAGCTTAGGGTGGCTAGCGGGTGAGCAGTTCTTC CASSLGWLAGEQFF
TRBJ1-2 few NA 14 TRBV5-1 TGCGCCAGCAGCTTGAGTCTTCCTCCTGTCGGCTACACCTTC CASSLSLPPVGYTF
TRBJ2-1 NA TRBD2 13 TRBV5-1 TGCGCCAGCAGCTGGAGCGGGGGAGGTGAGCAGTTCTTC CASSWSGGGEQFF
TRBJ1-1 many NA 12 TRBV20-1 TGCAGTGCTAGTAACGTGAACACTGAAGCTTTCTTT CSASNVNTEAFF
TRBJ2-3 many TRBD2 16 TRBV5-6 TGTGCCAGCAGTCCGCTAGCGGGGGCATCTCCAGATACGCAGTATTTT CASSPLAGASPDTQYF
TRBJ2-7 many TRBD1 15 TRBV15 TGTGCCACCAGCAGGGGTCCGGGACAGATCTACGAGCAGTACTTC CATSRGPGQIYEQYF
TRBJ2-5 many NA 13 TRBV9 TGTGCCAGCAGCGTGGGGGATCAAGAGACCCAGTACTTC CASSVGDQETQYF
TRBJ2-3 NA NA 15 TRBV4-3 TGCGCCAGCAGCCAAGCGGGGTCGGGGTCAGATACGCAGTATTTT CASSQAGSGSDTQYF
TRBJ2-3 many NA 14 TRBV12-3/TRBV12-4 TGTGCCAGCAGCAAAATAGATCCCACAGATACGCAGTATTTT CASSKIDPTDTQYF
TRBJ2-1 many NA 13 TRBV12-3/TRBV12-4 TGTGCCAGCAGTTTAATAGGGGCCAATGAGCAGTTCTTC CASSLIGANEQFF
TRBJ2-3 few NA 16 TRBV7-9 TGTGCCAGCAGCTTAGACTGGTCCCCGGGCACAGATACGCAGTATTTT CASSLDWSPGTDTQYF
TRBJ2-7 many NA 13 TRBV12-3/TRBV12-4 TGTGCCAGCAGTTGGAGAAGGAGGTACGAGCAGTACTTC CASSWRRRYEQYF
TRBJ2-7 many NA 16 TRBV3-1 TGTGCCAGCAGCTCCCGAGTCAGAGACTTCACGATCGAGCAGTACTTC CASSSRVRDFTIEQYF
TRBJ1-5 NA NA 14 TRBV6-5 TGTGCCAGCAGAACGACACTCCAGGGGCAGCCCCAGCATTTT CASRTTLQGQPQHF
TRBJ1-2 few NA 10 TRBV19 TGTGCCAGCCACTCCTATGGCTACACCTTC CASHSYGYTF
TRBJ2-5 NA NA 16 TRBV12-3/TRBV12-4 TGTGCCAGCAGCGGGGATCGTAAGGCCCCGTCAGGGACCCAGTACTTC CASSGDRKAPSGTQYF
TRBJ1-1 NA NA 13 TRBV10-3 TGTGCCACCACCGGGGGTTTGGACACTGAAGCTTTCTTT CATTGGLDTEAFF
TRBJ2-1 many TRBD2 15 TRBV7-2 TGTGCCAGCAGCGCAGCGGGGGGAAGCTACAATGAGCAGTTCTTC CASSAAGGSYNEQFF
TRBJ2-5 few TRBD2 15 TRBV25-1 TGTGCCAGCAGTGAAATTAGCGGGGGACAAGAGACCCAGTACTTC CASSEISGGQETQYF
TRBJ1-2 NA TRBD1 14 TRBV7-8 TGTGCCAGCAGCCCAGGGACAGGGGGCTATGGCTACACCTTC CASSPGTGGYGYTF
TRBJ2-1 NA NA 13 TRBV7-7 TGTGCTAGCAGTTGGACAGAGAAGAATGAGCAGTTCTTC CASSWTEKNEQFF
TRBJ1-5 NA NA 15 TRBV7-2 TGTGCCAGCAGCTTAGGAGGGTTCGTCAATCAGCCCCAGCATTTT CASSLGGFVNQPQHF
TRBJ1-2 few NA 15 TRBV7-9 TGTGCCAGCAGCCCTATCCCAGGACTCAACTATGGCTACACCTTC CASSPIPGLNYGYTF
TRBJ1-3 NA NA 15 TRBV6-5 TGTGCCAGCAGTTTCGCCAGGGGTTCAGGAAACACCATATATTTT CASSFARGSGNTIYF
TRBJ2-5 NA NA 13 TRBV9 TGTGCCAGCAGCGTTTACGGGACGGAGACCCAGTACTTC CASSVYGTETQYF
TRBJ2-3 many NA 15 TRBV12-3/TRBV12-4 TGTGCCAGCAGTTTAGCGCAGGGTAGCGCAGATACGCAGTATTTT CASSLAQGSADTQYF